This is a list of T cell receptor beta chains from one sample in a study of blood T cell repertoires in COVID-19. Generated by immunoSEQ multiplex PCR, the TCRdb table keeps only in-frame clones and is missing some. The sample includes about 190,000 clones, about 84% of them seen just once. Sequencing used PBMCs or T cells enriched from blood (not recorded which). These receptors all come from a man aged 35 to 55 with acute COVID-19. Each CDR3 is given with its conserved first and last residue. D genes are given only for firm matches. Only part of the rows carry a size: once, few, many, or a class if the clone is expanded.

J gene	D gene	V gene	clone size	CDR3 protein	CDR3 DNA
TRBJ2-2	.	TRBV5-6	few	CASSFGGPGGELFF	TGTGCCAGCAGCTTCGGGGGTCCAGGCGGGGAGCTGTTTTTT
TRBJ1-3	.	TRBV29-1	.	CSARANSGNTIYF	TGCAGCGCTCGAGCTAACTCTGGAAACACCATATATTTT
TRBJ2-1	.	TRBV29-1	.	CSVDHGQLSYNEQFF	TGCAGCGTTGACCATGGACAGCTCTCCTACAATGAGCAGTTCTTC
TRBJ1-6	.	TRBV5-5	.	CASSLVSDNSPLHF	TGTGCCAGCAGCTTGGTTAGCGATAATTCACCCCTCCACTTT
TRBJ2-1	.	TRBV15	.	CATSRETRGNEQFF	TGTGCCACCAGCAGAGAAACCAGGGGAAATGAGCAGTTCTTC
TRBJ2-2	TRBD2	TRBV19	.	CASMLRERATGELFF	TGTGCCAGTATGCTGCGGGAGAGGGCGACCGGGGAGCTGTTTTTT
TRBJ1-6	.	TRBV27	.	CASSYRQTSSYNSPLHF	TGTGCCAGCAGCTATCGACAGACCAGCTCCTATAATTCACCCCTCCACTTT
TRBJ2-1	TRBD2	TRBV19	.	CASGTSGNYNEQFF	TGTGCCAGTGGGACTAGCGGGAATTACAATGAGCAGTTCTTC
TRBJ1-1	TRBD1	TRBV5-4	.	CASSRPVGQGAVRAFF	TGTGCCAGCAGCCGACCCGTCGGACAGGGGGCGGTTCGGGCTTTCTTT
TRBJ1-2	.	TRBV19	.	CASRGAGLDGYTF	TGTGCCTCCCGGGGGGCCGGGTTGGATGGCTACACCTTC
TRBJ1-5	.	TRBV7-2	.	CASSRTSNQPQHF	TGTGCCAGCAGTAGGACTTCTAATCAGCCCCAGCATTTT
TRBJ1-6	.	TRBV3-1/TRBV3-2	.	CASSPGRRNSPLHF	TGTGCCAGCAGCCCCGGACGGAGGAATTCACCCCTCCACTTT
TRBJ2-5	.	TRBV5-1	.	CASSRTGEDQETQYF	TGCGCCAGCAGCCGGACGGGGGAGGACCAAGAGACCCAGTACTTC
TRBJ2-3	TRBD2	TRBV3-1/TRBV3-2	.	CASSQYSGSADTQYF	TGTGCCAGCAGCCAATACAGCGGGAGCGCAGATACGCAGTATTTT
TRBJ2-6	.	TRBV13	.	CASSLTIGHGYSGANVLTF	TGTGCCAGCAGCCTTACGATAGGACATGGATACTCTGGGGCCAACGTCCTGACTTTC
TRBJ2-7	.	TRBV7-8	.	CASSKLSVKELIDYEQYF	TGTGCCAGCAGCAAGCTTAGTGTGAAGGAGTTAATAGACTACGAGCAGTACTTC
TRBJ2-1	TRBD2	TRBV28	once	CASSSLTSGRLKRINEQFF	TGTGCCAGCAGTTCATTGACTAGCGGGAGACTTAAGAGGATCAATGAGCAGTTCTTC